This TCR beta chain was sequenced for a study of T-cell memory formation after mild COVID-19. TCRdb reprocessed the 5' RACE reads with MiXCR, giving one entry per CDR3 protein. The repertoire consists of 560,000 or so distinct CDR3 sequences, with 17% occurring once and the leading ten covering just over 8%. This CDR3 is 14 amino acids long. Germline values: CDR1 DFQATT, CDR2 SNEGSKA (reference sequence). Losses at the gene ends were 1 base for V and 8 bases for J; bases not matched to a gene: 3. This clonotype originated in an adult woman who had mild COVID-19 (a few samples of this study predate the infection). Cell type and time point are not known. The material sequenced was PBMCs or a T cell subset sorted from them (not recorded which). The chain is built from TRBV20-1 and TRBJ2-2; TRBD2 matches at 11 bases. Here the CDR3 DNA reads TGCAGTGCTAGAGTAGCGGGAGGGCCGGGGGAGCTGTTTTTT. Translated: CSARVAGGPGELFF.